This TCR beta chain was profiled in a study of cytomegalovirus exposure and HLA in healthy donors. Primers for the PCR totalled 60 Vbeta and 13 Jbeta. Authors' methods: Unique TCR beta chains totaled roughly 79 million in a later count, with roughly 11 million of them shared. TCRdb keeps only in-frame clones here, not all; method: immunoSEQ multiplex PCR. That table is the source of V, J and clone size, and D and trimming were worked out from the DNA. The sample table includes 60,000 to 85,000 clones. A remark on this clone: Its antigen is not identified.

The CDR3 is made up of 14 amino acids. The V gene lost 0 bases and the J gene lost 6 bases, with 11 bases spanning the gap. CDR1 and CDR2 (germline): LNHDA, SQIVND (reference sequence). Study-wide findings and caveats: Later work showed greater clonal expansion in HLA-associated TCR beta chains than in equally common others.

The clonotype was recovered from a man in his forties or fifties in good health and CMV-seropositive. The sample comprised PBMCs. This rearrangement joins TRBV19 to TRBJ2-5; perhaps TRBD2 as D (7 bases). DNA for the CDR3: TGTGCCAGTAGTATAGAGGGGGGGGGCCAGACCCAGTACTTC. It translates to CASSIEGGGQTQYF.